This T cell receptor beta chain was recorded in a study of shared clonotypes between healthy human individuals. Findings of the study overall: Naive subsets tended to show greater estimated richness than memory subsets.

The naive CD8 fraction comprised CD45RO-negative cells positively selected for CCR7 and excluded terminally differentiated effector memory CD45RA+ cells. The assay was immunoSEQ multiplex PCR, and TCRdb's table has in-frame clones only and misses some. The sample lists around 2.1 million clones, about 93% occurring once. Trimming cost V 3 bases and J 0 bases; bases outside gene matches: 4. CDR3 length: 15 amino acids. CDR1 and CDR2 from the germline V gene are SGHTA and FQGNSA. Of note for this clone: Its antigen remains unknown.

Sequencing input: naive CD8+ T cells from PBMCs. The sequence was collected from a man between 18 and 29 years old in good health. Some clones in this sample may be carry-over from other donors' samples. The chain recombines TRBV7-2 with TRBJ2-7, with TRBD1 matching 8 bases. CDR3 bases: TGTGCCAGCAGCTTCAGACAGGGGCGCTCCTACGAGCAGTACTTC. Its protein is CASSFRQGRSYEQYF.